Listed below are T cell receptor beta chains from one sample, sequenced in a study of OX40 agonist ivuxolimab in advanced cancers. Clones were read by immunoSEQ multiplex PCR, and TCRdb kept only the in-frame ones, dropping some. The sample holds over 70,000 clones; around 89% are singletons and the top ten take around 7%. The sample consisted of CD4+ or CD8+ T cells sorted from blood, taken in a trial of the OX40 agonist ivuxolimab. These receptors originate from an adult with an advanced solid tumor such as melanoma, head and neck, liver or kidney cancer. Both conserved end residues are part of each CDR3. A D gene is named only where the DNA matches it firmly. Size is omitted from some rows. Given values are once, few, many or a class for expanded clones.

d_gene	j_gene	abundance	v_gene	CDR3nt	CDR3aa
.	TRBJ2-1	.	TRBV7-9	TGTGCCAGCAGCCCGGACAATGAGCAGTTCTTC	CASSPDNEQFF
.	TRBJ2-7	.	TRBV7-9	TGTGCCAGCAGCTTCCGGGCCTACGAGCAGTACTTC	CASSFRAYEQYF
TRBD1	TRBJ1-4	few	TRBV5-6	TGTGCCAGCAGCGGAGGGACAGGGGTTCCTAATGAAAAACTGTTTTTT	CASSGGTGVPNEKLFF
TRBD1	TRBJ1-2	once	TRBV27	TGTGCCAGCAGTGCCGGGACAGGGCATGGCTACACCTTC	CASSAGTGHGYTF
TRBD1	TRBJ2-3	.	TRBV18	TGTGCCAGCTCACCATCCGGGACAGGGGTACCAGATACGCAGTATTTT	CASSPSGTGVPDTQYF
.	TRBJ2-3	.	TRBV7-9	TGTGCCAGCAGCTTAGACCCACTGAGGCAGGGCCGGTCAGATACGCAGTATTTT	CASSLDPLRQGRSDTQYF
.	TRBJ1-5	once	TRBV9	TGTGCCAGCAGCGTAGGGGAGAATCAGCCCCAGCATTTT	CASSVGENQPQHF
.	TRBJ2-7	once	TRBV30	TGTGCCTGGAGTGTAAGTCTAGTCTACGAGCAGTACTTC	CAWSVSLVYEQYF
TRBD2	TRBJ2-1	.	TRBV19	TGTGCCAGTAGTATAGTTTCTAGCGGACCCTACAATGAGCAGTTCTTC	CASSIVSSGPYNEQFF
TRBD2	TRBJ2-7	.	TRBV10-2	TGCGCCAGCAGTCCGACTAGCGCCTACGAGCAGTACTTC	CASSPTSAYEQYF
.	TRBJ2-7	once	TRBV27	TGTGCCAGCAGTTCAGGCCCTTACGAGCAGTACTTC	CASSSGPYEQYF
TRBD1	TRBJ2-7	.	TRBV19	TGTGCCAGTAGTTTTAATGGACAGGCCTACGAGCAGTACTTC	CASSFNGQAYEQYF
.	TRBJ2-2	.	TRBV5-1	TGCGCCAGCAGCTCAGGACAGTCCGGGGGTACCGGGGAGCTGTTTTTT	CASSSGQSGGTGELFF
.	TRBJ2-7	once	TRBV6-5	TGTGCCAGCAGCCCTACATCGGAAGAGCAGTACTTC	CASSPTSEEQYF
.	TRBJ1-4	once	TRBV9	TGTGCCAGCAGCGTAGGAGGGTCGGCTAATGAAAAACTGTTTTTT	CASSVGGSANEKLFF
TRBD1	TRBJ1-2	once	TRBV7-9	TGTGCCAGCAGCTTAGCGGGACAGCCGCGGGATGGCTACACCTTC	CASSLAGQPRDGYTF
TRBD2	TRBJ2-7	.	TRBV11-3	TGTGCCAGCAGCACCGCGGAGCCGGGACTAGATTCTCACGAGCAGTACTTC	CASSTAEPGLDSHEQYF
.	TRBJ1-3	.	TRBV28	TGTGCCAGCATCACGGACACCTCTGGAAACACCATATATTTT	CASITDTSGNTIYF
TRBD1	TRBJ1-4	.	TRBV6-1	TGTGCCAGCGCAGCCCAGGGGGAAACGGGTGAAAAACTGTTTTTT	CASAAQGETGEKLFF
.	TRBJ2-3	once	TRBV5-4	TGTGCCAGCAGCCCGCCCAGATTGAGCACAGATACGCAGTATTTT	CASSPPRLSTDTQYF
.	TRBJ1-1	.	TRBV28	TGTGCCAGCAGTTTACGGATGAAGGGGACTGAAGCTTTCTTT	CASSLRMKGTEAFF
TRBD2	TRBJ2-3	.	TRBV28	TGTGCCAGCAGTTTCCAGTTGGTTTGGACTAGCGGCACAGATACGCAGTATTTT	CASSFQLVWTSGTDTQYF
.	TRBJ2-1	.	TRBV7-2	TGTGCCAGCAGCTTTGGCCCTCCGGATGAGCAGTTCTTC	CASSFGPPDEQFF
TRBD2	TRBJ2-1	.	TRBV9	TGTGCCAGCAGCGTAGAAGGGACTAGCGGGACCTACAATGAGCAGTTCTTC	CASSVEGTSGTYNEQFF
.	TRBJ2-6	.	TRBV29-1	TGCAGCGTTGAAGAGTGGAGTAGTGGGGCCAACGTCCTGACTTTC	CSVEEWSSGANVLTF
TRBD1	TRBJ1-5	.	TRBV2	TGTGCCAGCAGTGACGACAGGGGGCTCAATCAGCCCCAGCATTTT	CASSDDRGLNQPQHF
.	TRBJ2-1	few	TRBV7-3	TGTGCCAGCAGCTTAACGAGGGCGGAGGCCAGCGCTGATGAGCAGTTCTTC	CASSLTRAEASADEQFF
.	TRBJ2-1	few	TRBV7-9	TGTGCCAGCCGGGACTCGTATTACAATGAGCAGTTCTTC	CASRDSYYNEQFF
.	TRBJ2-7	.	TRBV7-9	TGTGCCAGCAGCCCCACATTGGAGGGATCAACCTACGAGCAGTACTTC	CASSPTLEGSTYEQYF
.	TRBJ2-1	.	TRBV19	TGTGCCAGTAGTCCATCCGGACTCTACAATGAGCAGTTCTTC	CASSPSGLYNEQFF
.	TRBJ1-5	.	TRBV21-1	TGTGCCAGCAGCAAGGGGCTGCATAGCAATCAGCCCCAGCATTTT	CASSKGLHSNQPQHF
.	TRBJ2-1	.	TRBV27	TGTGCCAGCAGCCACCTCCGGGACCCGCCCAATGAGCAGTTCTTC	CASSHLRDPPNEQFF
.	TRBJ2-3	.	TRBV4-1	TGCGCCAGCAGCCGCCCCGGAGCCTCGGATACGCAGTATTTT	CASSRPGASDTQYF
.	TRBJ2-1	.	TRBV4-1	TGCGCCAGCAGCCAAGGTTACGTGGAGGAGCAGTTCTTC	CASSQGYVEEQFF
TRBD1	TRBJ2-7	.	TRBV7-8	TGTGCCAGCAGCTTAGAACTGGGACAGGGAGCGTACGAGCAGTACTTC	CASSLELGQGAYEQYF
.	TRBJ2-5	.	TRBV27	TGTGCCAGCAGCACCCCGGGACTTGAAGAGACCCAGTACTTC	CASSTPGLEETQYF
.	TRBJ2-7	.	TRBV19	TGTGCCAGTAGTACGCAGGTCGGGGTTGGCGAGCAGTACTTC	CASSTQVGVGEQYF
TRBD1	TRBJ1-1	.	TRBV27	TGTGCCAGCAGTTTATCAGGGCAGGGGGGAGAGTACACTGAAGCTTTCTTT	CASSLSGQGGEYTEAFF
.	TRBJ2-1	.	TRBV29-1	TGCAGCGTTGAGTCCCGGTTACTAAATGAGCAGTTCTTC	CSVESRLLNEQFF
TRBD1	TRBJ2-5	.	TRBV19	TGTGCCAGTAGTCCTCCGGACAGGTACGGGGAGACCCAGTACTTC	CASSPPDRYGETQYF
TRBD1	TRBJ2-2	.	TRBV19	TGTGCCAGTTGCCCCGGGACAGGGGTGGGAGTTGGGGAGCTGTTTTTT	CASCPGTGVGVGELFF
TRBD1	TRBJ1-1	.	TRBV7-8	TGTGCCAGCAGCTCCTTGGTAGGACAGGGTTACACTGAAGCTTTCTTT	CASSSLVGQGYTEAFF
.	TRBJ2-7	.	TRBV11-2	TGTGCCAGCAGCCCCCCGGTTGGCGGGAACGAGCAGTACTTC	CASSPPVGGNEQYF
TRBD1	TRBJ1-2	.	TRBV28	TGTGCCAGCAGTTCCGGGACAGGGGGCTACTATGGCTACACCTTC	CASSSGTGGYYGYTF
.	TRBJ2-2	.	TRBV27	TGTGCCAGCAGTCTTTCGTCCGGGGAGCTGTTTTTT	CASSLSSGELFF
.	TRBJ1-4	.	TRBV7-9	TGTGCCAGCAGAGGTCAGGGGAAGTCGTCGGGGAAACTGTTTTTT	CASRGQGKSSGKLFF
.	TRBJ2-7	.	TRBV6-6	TGTGCCAGCAGTTACGTCGGACTGAACGAGCAGTACTTC	CASSYVGLNEQYF
TRBD1	TRBJ2-4	.	TRBV5-1	TGCGCCAGCACAGAACAGGGGGAAAACATTCAGTACTTC	CASTEQGENIQYF
.	TRBJ2-4	.	TRBV2	TGTGCCAGCAGTGGTACATTAGCCAAAAACATTCAGTACTTC	CASSGTLAKNIQYF
TRBD1	TRBJ2-7	.	TRBV6-1	TGTGCCAGCAGATACAGGGGGGTTTACGAGCAGTACTTC	CASRYRGVYEQYF
TRBD2	TRBJ2-3	.	TRBV5-4	TGTGCCAGCAGCGCCGGGGGACTAGCGGGCGCAGATACGCAGTATTTT	CASSAGGLAGADTQYF
.	TRBJ1-3	.	TRBV7-9	TGTGCCAGCACCTACAGGGAAACCGAAGGAAACACCATATATTTT	CASTYRETEGNTIYF
TRBD2	TRBJ2-7	.	TRBV6-6	TGTGCCAGCAGCCGACTAGCGGGAGATGGCGAGCAGTACTTC	CASSRLAGDGEQYF
.	TRBJ2-7	.	TRBV27	TGTGCCAGCAGGACAGGGGAAAGCCTAGCGGGCCTCTCCTACGAGCAGTACTTC	CASRTGESLAGLSYEQYF
.	TRBJ2-7	.	TRBV5-1	TGCGCCAGCAGCTCCAGGGGGGGTGCCTACGAGCAGTACTTC	CASSSRGGAYEQYF
.	TRBJ2-3	.	TRBV5-1	TGCGCCAGCAGCTTGGCCGTGGGGACCGCCGATACGCAGTATTTT	CASSLAVGTADTQYF
.	TRBJ2-7	once	TRBV4-1	TGCGCCAGCAGCCAAGGGGGGCTAGCAGGCGAGCAGTACTTC	CASSQGGLAGEQYF